This note documents a single TCR beta chain sequence. Antigen specificity is unknown. This entry belongs to a study of T cell repertoires in cytomegalovirus infection. TCRdb reanalysed the reads using MiXCR and keeps one entry per CDR3 protein. Here the sample spans about 900,000 distinct CDR3 sequences, roughly 30% being singletons. The CDR3 has 13 amino acids. Deletions cut 4 bases from V and 3 bases from J, with 9 bases between. This specimen consisted of cultured CD8+ T cells from PBMCs, obtained from culture after CMV antigen stimulation. This sequence originates from a human donor in good health (CMV status not recorded). Some clones in this sample may be carry-over from other donors' samples. The J gene is TRBJ1-1, the V gene TRBV12-3 or TRBV12-4; no clear D. The CDR3 nucleotides are TGTGCCAGCAGTTCGGTAGTAGACACTGAAGCTTTCTTT. Encoded protein: CASSSVVDTEAFF.